This TCR beta chain is from a study of CD4+ T cells in melanoma. Study findings and constraints: A reported correlation linked neoantigen-specific CD4+ T cells to CD8+, macrophage and B cell function. Diverse differentiation states were reported for melanoma neoantigen-specific CD4+ T cells.

Comment on this clone: Its antigen remains unknown.

V lost 3 bases and J lost 0, with 11 bases in between. The germline V gene encodes CDR1 SGHNT and CDR2 YYREEE (reference sequence). This CDR3 has 15 residues. Measured with immunoSEQ multiplex PCR; TCRdb has only the in-frame clones, and not every one. The sample holds over 100,000 clones, 92% seen once. This TCR derives from a human donor with melanoma. The chain combines TRBV5-4 with TRBJ2-3; D is perhaps TRBD1 or TRBD2 (6 bases each). The sequenced sample was peripheral blood. CDR3 in DNA: TGTGCCAGCAGCTACGGGGGCCAAAGCACAGATACGCAGTATTTT. It specifies CASSYGGQSTDTQYF.